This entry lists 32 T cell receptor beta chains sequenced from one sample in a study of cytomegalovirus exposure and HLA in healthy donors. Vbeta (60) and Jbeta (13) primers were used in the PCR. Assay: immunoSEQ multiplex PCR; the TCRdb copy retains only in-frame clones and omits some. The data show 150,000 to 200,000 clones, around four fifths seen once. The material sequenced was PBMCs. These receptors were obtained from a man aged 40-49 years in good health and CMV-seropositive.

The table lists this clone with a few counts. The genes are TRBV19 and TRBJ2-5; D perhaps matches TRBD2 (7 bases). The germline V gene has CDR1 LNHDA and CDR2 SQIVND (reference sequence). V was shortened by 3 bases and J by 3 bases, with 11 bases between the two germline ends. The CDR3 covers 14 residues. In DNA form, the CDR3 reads TGTGCCAGTAGTATGGGGGCGGGGGAAGAGACCCAGTACTTC. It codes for CASSMGAGEETQYF.

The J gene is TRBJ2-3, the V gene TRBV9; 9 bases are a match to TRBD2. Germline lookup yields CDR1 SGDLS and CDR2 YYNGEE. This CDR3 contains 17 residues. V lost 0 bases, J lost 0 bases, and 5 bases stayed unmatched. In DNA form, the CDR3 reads TGTGCCAGCAGCGTAGGGGCGGGAGGGCCGAGCACAGATACGCAGTATTTT. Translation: CASSVGAGGPSTDTQYF.

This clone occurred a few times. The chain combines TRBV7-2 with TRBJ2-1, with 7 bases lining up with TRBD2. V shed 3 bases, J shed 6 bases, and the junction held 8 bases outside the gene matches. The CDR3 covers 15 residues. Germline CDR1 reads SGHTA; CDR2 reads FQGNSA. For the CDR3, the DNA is TGTGCCAGCAGCTTTACGGCGGGAGATTTCAATGAGCAGTTCTTC. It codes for CASSFTAGDFNEQFF.

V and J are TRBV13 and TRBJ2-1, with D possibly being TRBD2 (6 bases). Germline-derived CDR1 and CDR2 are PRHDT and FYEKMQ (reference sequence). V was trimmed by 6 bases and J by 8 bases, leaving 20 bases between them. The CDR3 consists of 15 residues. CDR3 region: CASSLYSGSPHEQFF. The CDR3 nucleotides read TGTGCCAGCAGTTTGTACTCCGGGAGCCCCCATGAGCAGTTCTTC.

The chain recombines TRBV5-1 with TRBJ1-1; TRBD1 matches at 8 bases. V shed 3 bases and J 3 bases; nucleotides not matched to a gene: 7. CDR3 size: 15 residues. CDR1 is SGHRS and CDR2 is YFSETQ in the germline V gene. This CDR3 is CASSWTGLGDTEAFF. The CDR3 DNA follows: TGCGCCAGCAGCTGGACAGGGCTGGGTGACACTGAAGCTTTCTTT.

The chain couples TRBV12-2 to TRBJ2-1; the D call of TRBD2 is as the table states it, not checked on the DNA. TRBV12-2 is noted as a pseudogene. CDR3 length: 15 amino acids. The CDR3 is CASRLTGLASGEQFF. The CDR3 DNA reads TGTGCAAGTCGCTTGACTGGACTAGCCAGTGGTGAGCAGTTCTTC.

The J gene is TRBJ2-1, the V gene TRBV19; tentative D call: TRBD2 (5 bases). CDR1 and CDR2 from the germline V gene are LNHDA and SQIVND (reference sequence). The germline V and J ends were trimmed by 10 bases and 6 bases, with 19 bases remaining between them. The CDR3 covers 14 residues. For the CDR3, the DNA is TGTGCCACCCGCCGGGTGGGAGTAAGCAATGAGCAGTTCTTC. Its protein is CATRRVGVSNEQFF.

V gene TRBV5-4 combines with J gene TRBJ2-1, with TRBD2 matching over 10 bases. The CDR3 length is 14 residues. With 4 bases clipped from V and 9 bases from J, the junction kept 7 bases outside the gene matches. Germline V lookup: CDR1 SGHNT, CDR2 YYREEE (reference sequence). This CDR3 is CASSQREGGVEQFF. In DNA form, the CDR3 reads TGTGCCAGCAGCCAGCGGGAGGGGGGAGTTGAGCAGTTCTTC.

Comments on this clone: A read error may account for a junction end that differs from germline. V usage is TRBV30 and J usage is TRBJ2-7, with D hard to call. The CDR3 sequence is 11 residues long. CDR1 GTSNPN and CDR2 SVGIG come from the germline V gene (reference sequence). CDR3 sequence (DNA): TGTGCCTGGAGTTCAGGTGGCCCCGGCTTGTTC. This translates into CAWSSGGPGLF. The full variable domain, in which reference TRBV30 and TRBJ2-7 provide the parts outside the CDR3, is SQTIHQWPATLVQPVGSPLSLECTVEGTSNPNLYWYRQAAGRGLQLLFYSVGIGQISSEVPQNLSASRPQDRQFILSSKKLLLSDSGFYLCAWSSGGPGLFGPGTRLTVT.

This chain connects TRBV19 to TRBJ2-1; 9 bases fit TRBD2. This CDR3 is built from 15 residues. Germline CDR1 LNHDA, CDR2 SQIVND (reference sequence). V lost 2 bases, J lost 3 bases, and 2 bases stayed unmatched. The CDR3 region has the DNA TGTGCCAGTAGTATAAGACTAGCGGTCTACAATGAGCAGTTCTTC. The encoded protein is CASSIRLAVYNEQFF.

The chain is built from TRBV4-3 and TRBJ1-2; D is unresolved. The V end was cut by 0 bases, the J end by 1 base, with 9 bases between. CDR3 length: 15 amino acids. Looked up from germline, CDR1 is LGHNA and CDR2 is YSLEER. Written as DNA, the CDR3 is TGCGCCAGCAGCCAAGACGTCCGGGGTAACTATGGCTACACCTTC. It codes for CASSQDVRGNYGYTF.

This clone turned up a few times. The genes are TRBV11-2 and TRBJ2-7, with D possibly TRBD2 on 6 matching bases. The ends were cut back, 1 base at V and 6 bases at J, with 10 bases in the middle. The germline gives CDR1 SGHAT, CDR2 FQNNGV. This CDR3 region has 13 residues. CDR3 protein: CASSLAGRGEQYF. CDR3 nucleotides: TGTGCCAGCAGCTTAGCGGGGCGGGGCGAGCAGTACTTC.

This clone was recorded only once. CDR3 region: CASSGNEVGGTYYNEQFF. DNA for the CDR3: TGCGCCAGCAGTGGGAATGAAGTGGGAGGGACCTACTACAATGAGCAGTTCTTC. The V gene is TRBV10-1, the J gene TRBJ2-1; 7 bases fit TRBD2. This CDR3 has 18 residues. Trimming cost V 4 bases and J 3 bases; bases outside gene matches: 15. Germline lookup yields CDR1 WNHNN and CDR2 SYGVQD (reference sequence).

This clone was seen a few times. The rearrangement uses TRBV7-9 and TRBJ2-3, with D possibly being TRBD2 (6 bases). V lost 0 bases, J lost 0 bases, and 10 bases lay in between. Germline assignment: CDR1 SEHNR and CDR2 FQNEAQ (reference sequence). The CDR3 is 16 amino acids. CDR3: CASSLALATSTDTQYF. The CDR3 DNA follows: TGTGCCAGCAGCTTAGCACTAGCAACTAGCACAGATACGCAGTATTTT.

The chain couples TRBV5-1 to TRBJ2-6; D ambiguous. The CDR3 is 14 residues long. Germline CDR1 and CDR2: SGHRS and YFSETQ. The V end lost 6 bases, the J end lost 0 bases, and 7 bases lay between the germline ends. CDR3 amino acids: CASTTTSGANVLTF. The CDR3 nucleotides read TGCGCCAGCACAACTACCTCTGGGGCCAACGTCCTGACTTTC.

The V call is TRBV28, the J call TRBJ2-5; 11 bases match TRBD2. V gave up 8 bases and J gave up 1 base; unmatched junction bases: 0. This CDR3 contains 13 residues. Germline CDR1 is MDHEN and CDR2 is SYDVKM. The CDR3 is CASGTSGQETQYF. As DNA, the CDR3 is TGTGCCAGCGGGACTAGCGGCCAAGAGACCCAGTACTTC.

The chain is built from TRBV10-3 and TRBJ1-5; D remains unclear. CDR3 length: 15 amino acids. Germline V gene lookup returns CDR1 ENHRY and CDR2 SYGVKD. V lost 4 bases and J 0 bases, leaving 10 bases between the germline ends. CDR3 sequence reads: CAISGTVGSNQPQHF. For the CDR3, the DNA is TGTGCCATCAGTGGGACTGTTGGTAGCAATCAGCCCCAGCATTTT.

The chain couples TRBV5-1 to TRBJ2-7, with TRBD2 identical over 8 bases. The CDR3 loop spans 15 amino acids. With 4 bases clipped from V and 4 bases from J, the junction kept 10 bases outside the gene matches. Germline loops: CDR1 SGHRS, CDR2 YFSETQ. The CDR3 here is CASSLGGGRLYEQYF. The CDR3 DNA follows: TGCGCCAGCAGCCTGGGCGGCGGGAGGCTGTACGAGCAGTACTTC.

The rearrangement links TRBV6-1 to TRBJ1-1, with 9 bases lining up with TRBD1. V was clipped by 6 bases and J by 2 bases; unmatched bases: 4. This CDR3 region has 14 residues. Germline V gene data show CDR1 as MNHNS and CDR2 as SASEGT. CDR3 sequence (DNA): TGTGCCAGCAGCCTGGGACAGGGAAACACTGAAGCTTTCTTT. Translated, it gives CASSLGQGNTEAFF.

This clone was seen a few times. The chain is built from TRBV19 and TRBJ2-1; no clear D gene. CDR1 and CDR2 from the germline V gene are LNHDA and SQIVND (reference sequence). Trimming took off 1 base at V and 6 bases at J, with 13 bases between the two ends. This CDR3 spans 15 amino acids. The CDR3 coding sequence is TGTGCCAGTAGTATAGGACGGGTCTTCGGCAATGAGCAGTTCTTC. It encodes CASSIGRVFGNEQFF.

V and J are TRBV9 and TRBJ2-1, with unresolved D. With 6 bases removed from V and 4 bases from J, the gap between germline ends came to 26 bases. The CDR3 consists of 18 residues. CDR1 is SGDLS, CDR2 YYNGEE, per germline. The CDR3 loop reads CASTLHPSEHIVYNEQFF. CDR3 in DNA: TGTGCCAGCACCCTCCATCCAAGCGAACATATAGTTTACAATGAGCAGTTCTTC.

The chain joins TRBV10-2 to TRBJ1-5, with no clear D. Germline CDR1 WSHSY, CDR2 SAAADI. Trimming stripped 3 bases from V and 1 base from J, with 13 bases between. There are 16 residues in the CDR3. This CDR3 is CASSDESARSNQPQHF. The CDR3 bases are TGCGCCAGCAGTGATGAGTCAGCGAGGAGCAATCAGCCCCAGCATTTT.

Here the CDR3 reads CASSPGLLNTEAFF. DNA of the CDR3: TGCGCCAGCAGCCCGGGACTGCTGAACACTGAAGCTTTCTTT. The chain links TRBV5-1 to TRBJ1-1, with D maybe TRBD1 (5 bases). V lost 4 bases to trimming and J lost 0 bases, with 10 bases between them. The CDR3 totals 14 residues. Germline-derived CDR1 and CDR2 are SGHRS and YFSETQ.

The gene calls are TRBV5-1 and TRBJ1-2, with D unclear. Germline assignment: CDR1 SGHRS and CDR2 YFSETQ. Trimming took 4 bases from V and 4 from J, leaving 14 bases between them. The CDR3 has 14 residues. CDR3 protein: CASSDGGLSYGYTF. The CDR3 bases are TGCGCCAGCAGCGATGGTGGACTGAGCTATGGCTACACCTTC.

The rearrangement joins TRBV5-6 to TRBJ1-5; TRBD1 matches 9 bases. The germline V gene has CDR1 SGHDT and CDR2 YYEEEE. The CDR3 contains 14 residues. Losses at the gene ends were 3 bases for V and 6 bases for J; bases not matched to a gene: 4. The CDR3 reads CASSSTGGSQPQHF. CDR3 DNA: TGTGCCAGCAGCTCTACAGGGGGCAGTCAGCCCCAGCATTTT.

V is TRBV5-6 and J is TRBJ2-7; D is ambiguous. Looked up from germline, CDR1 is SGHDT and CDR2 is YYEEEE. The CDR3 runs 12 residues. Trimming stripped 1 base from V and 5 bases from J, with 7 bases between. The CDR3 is CASSLIRDEQYF. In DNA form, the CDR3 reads TGTGCCAGCAGCTTGATCCGGGACGAGCAGTACTTC.

CDR3: CASSSQVNTEAFF. The CDR3 DNA reads TGCGCCAGCAGCTCGCAGGTTAACACTGAAGCTTTCTTT. This rearrangement joins TRBV5-1 to TRBJ1-1; D remains ambiguous. This CDR3 is built from 13 residues. CDR1 and CDR2 from the germline V gene are SGHRS and YFSETQ. Trimming took 3 bases from V and 2 from J, leaving 8 bases between them.

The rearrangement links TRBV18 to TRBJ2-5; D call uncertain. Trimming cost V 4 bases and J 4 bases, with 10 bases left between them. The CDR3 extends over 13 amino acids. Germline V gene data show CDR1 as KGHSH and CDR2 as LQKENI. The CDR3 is CASSRPSSETQYF. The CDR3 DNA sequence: TGTGCCAGCTCACGACCTTCGTCAGAGACCCAGTACTTC.

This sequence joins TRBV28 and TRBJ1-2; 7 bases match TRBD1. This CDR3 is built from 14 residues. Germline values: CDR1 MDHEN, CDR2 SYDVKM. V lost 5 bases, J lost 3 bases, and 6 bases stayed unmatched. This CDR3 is CASSTGDSYYGYTF. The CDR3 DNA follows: TGTGCCAGCAGTACCGGGGACAGCTACTATGGCTACACCTTC.

In DNA, the CDR3 is TGCAGCGTGTTACAGGGGGCCTACGAGCAGTACTTC. It codes for CSVLQGAYEQYF. The genes are TRBV29-1 and TRBJ2-7; 8 bases line up with TRBD1. The CDR3 is made up of 12 amino acids. Germline lookup yields CDR1 SQVTM and CDR2 ANQGSEA. V trimming: 6 bases; J trimming: 2 bases; junction bases outside the gene matches: 3.

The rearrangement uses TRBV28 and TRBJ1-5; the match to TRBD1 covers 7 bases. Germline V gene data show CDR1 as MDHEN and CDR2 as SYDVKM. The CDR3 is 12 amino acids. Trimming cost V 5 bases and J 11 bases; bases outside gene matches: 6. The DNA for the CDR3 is TGTGCCAGCAGTGATGACAGGGCCGCCCAGCATTTT. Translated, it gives CASSDDRAAQHF.

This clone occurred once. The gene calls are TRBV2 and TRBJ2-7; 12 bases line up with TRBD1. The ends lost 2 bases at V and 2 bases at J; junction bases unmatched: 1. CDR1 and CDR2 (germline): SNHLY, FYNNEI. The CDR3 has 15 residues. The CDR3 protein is CASSEWDRGPYEQYF. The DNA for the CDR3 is TGTGCCAGCAGTGAATGGGACAGGGGGCCCTACGAGCAGTACTTC.